This is a list of T cell receptor beta chains from one sample in a study of blood T cells in healthy people across ages. TCRdb called the 5' RACE reads again in MiXCR, with one record for every CDR3 protein. The profile shows roughly 860,000 distinct CDR3 sequences, around 68% of them singletons. The sample consisted of blood. These receptors were collected from a man aged 25-40 years in good health. CDR3s include the opening cysteine and the closing phenylalanine or tryptophan. Fields, in order: clone size, J gene, D gene, V gene, CDR3 DNA, CDR3 protein. A D gene is named only where the DNA matches it firmly. Some rows have no size entry. The others give once, few or many, or a class for an expanded clone.

clone size: NA
J gene: TRBJ2-1
D gene: NA
V gene: TRBV3-1
CDR3 DNA: TGTGCCAGCAGCCAAGATGTCCCAAACAATGAGCAGTTCTTC
CDR3 protein: CASSQDVPNNEQFF

clone size: NA
J gene: TRBJ2-1
D gene: NA
V gene: TRBV25-1
CDR3 DNA: TGTGCCAGCAGTGAACTAAGGGGGGTTCCGTTCTTC
CDR3 protein: CASSELRGVPFF

clone size: NA
J gene: TRBJ2-1
D gene: TRBD2
V gene: TRBV6-2/TRBV6-3
CDR3 DNA: TGTGCCAGCAGTTACTCGATGCCAGCGGGGGCCTACAATGAGCAGTTCTTC
CDR3 protein: CASSYSMPAGAYNEQFF

clone size: NA
J gene: TRBJ2-7
D gene: TRBD1
V gene: TRBV20-1
CDR3 DNA: TGCAGTGCTAACCGGGGACAGATCTCCTACGAGCAGTACTTC
CDR3 protein: CSANRGQISYEQYF

clone size: NA
J gene: TRBJ1-5
D gene: NA
V gene: TRBV30
CDR3 DNA: TGTGCCTTTGCCTCGGAGGGACAGCCCCAGCATTTT
CDR3 protein: CAFASEGQPQHF

clone size: NA
J gene: TRBJ2-7
D gene: NA
V gene: TRBV30
CDR3 DNA: TGTGCCTGGGACAGCTCCTACGAGCAGTACTTC
CDR3 protein: CAWDSSYEQYF

clone size: NA
J gene: TRBJ2-5
D gene: NA
V gene: TRBV6-6
CDR3 DNA: TGTGCCAGCAGTTCAGATACGGGGGGCGGGACCCAGTACTTC
CDR3 protein: CASSSDTGGGTQYF

clone size: few
J gene: TRBJ1-2
D gene: NA
V gene: TRBV4-3
CDR3 DNA: TGCGCCAGCAGCCAAGATGCCGATGGGGTTACTAACTATGGCTACACCTTC
CDR3 protein: CASSQDADGVTNYGYTF

clone size: few
J gene: TRBJ2-1
D gene: TRBD2
V gene: TRBV12-3/TRBV12-4
CDR3 DNA: TGTGCCAGCAGTGCCGGGGGGAGTAACAATGAGCAGTTCTTC
CDR3 protein: CASSAGGSNNEQFF

clone size: NA
J gene: TRBJ2-3
D gene: NA
V gene: TRBV27
CDR3 DNA: TGTGCCAGCAGTCCTCTAGCGTGGGGTGCCCCAGATACGCAGTATTTT
CDR3 protein: CASSPLAWGAPDTQYF

clone size: NA
J gene: TRBJ2-1
D gene: TRBD2
V gene: TRBV9
CDR3 DNA: TGTGCCAGCAGCGCTGGGGTAGCGGGGGGGAATGAGCAGTTCTTC
CDR3 protein: CASSAGVAGGNEQFF

clone size: few
J gene: TRBJ2-4
D gene: NA
V gene: TRBV5-6
CDR3 DNA: TGTGCCAGCAGCCCGCGAGGGGTGGGCCTAGCCAAAAACATTCAGTACTTC
CDR3 protein: CASSPRGVGLAKNIQYF

clone size: few
J gene: TRBJ2-3
D gene: NA
V gene: TRBV4-2
CDR3 DNA: TGTGCCAGCAGCCAAGAACCCAGGCCCTTCACAGATACGCAGTATTTT
CDR3 protein: CASSQEPRPFTDTQYF

clone size: NA
J gene: TRBJ1-2
D gene: NA
V gene: TRBV2
CDR3 DNA: TGTGCCAGCGCCCAAATAGGGCTTAATCGGCACTATGGCTACACCTTC
CDR3 protein: CASAQIGLNRHYGYTF

clone size: NA
J gene: TRBJ1-2
D gene: NA
V gene: TRBV10-2
CDR3 DNA: TGCGCCAGCAGTCTGTCCCAGGGAAGATCCTATGGCTACACCTTC
CDR3 protein: CASSLSQGRSYGYTF

clone size: NA
J gene: TRBJ2-7
D gene: NA
V gene: TRBV20-1
CDR3 DNA: TGCAGTGCTAGGACAGCTACACTCTACGAGCAGTACTTC
CDR3 protein: CSARTATLYEQYF

clone size: NA
J gene: TRBJ2-6
D gene: NA
V gene: TRBV5-1
CDR3 DNA: TGCGCCAGCAGCTTGGGGGCGAGCTCTGGGGCCAACGTCCTGACTTTC
CDR3 protein: CASSLGASSGANVLTF

clone size: once
J gene: TRBJ2-3
D gene: NA
V gene: TRBV29-1
CDR3 DNA: TGCAGCGTTGGAGATGGGTCAGATACGCAGTATTTT
CDR3 protein: CSVGDGSDTQYF

clone size: once
J gene: TRBJ1-1
D gene: NA
V gene: TRBV6-2/TRBV6-3
CDR3 DNA: TGTGCCAGCAGCGTTGTTAGCAAGAACACTGAAGCTTTCTTT
CDR3 protein: CASSVVSKNTEAFF

clone size: NA
J gene: TRBJ1-5
D gene: TRBD1
V gene: TRBV2
CDR3 DNA: TGTGCCAGCACCGAAGGGACAGGGTACGGCCAGCCCCAGCATTTT
CDR3 protein: CASTEGTGYGQPQHF

clone size: NA
J gene: TRBJ1-2
D gene: TRBD1
V gene: TRBV9
CDR3 DNA: TGTGCCAGCAGCGTCGACCGGGACAGGGCCTATGGCTACACCTTC
CDR3 protein: CASSVDRDRAYGYTF

clone size: NA
J gene: TRBJ2-5
D gene: TRBD2
V gene: TRBV4-2
CDR3 DNA: TGTGCCAGCAGCCACTCTAGCGGGGGGCCCTTTCAAGAGACCCAGTACTTC
CDR3 protein: CASSHSSGGPFQETQYF

clone size: few
J gene: TRBJ2-1
D gene: TRBD2
V gene: TRBV6-2/TRBV6-3
CDR3 DNA: TGTGCCAGCAGTTTAAGCGGGGGCCCACGGGAGCAGTTCTTC
CDR3 protein: CASSLSGGPREQFF

clone size: NA
J gene: TRBJ2-3
D gene: NA
V gene: TRBV20-1
CDR3 DNA: TGCAGTGCCCCGGTGGCGACAGATACGCAGTATTTT
CDR3 protein: CSAPVATDTQYF

clone size: NA
J gene: TRBJ2-3
D gene: TRBD1
V gene: TRBV4-1
CDR3 DNA: TGCGCCAGCAGCTCTCAGGACAGGGGCACAGATACGCAGTATTTT
CDR3 protein: CASSSQDRGTDTQYF

clone size: few
J gene: TRBJ2-1
D gene: NA
V gene: TRBV5-1
CDR3 DNA: TGCGCCAGCAGCTTGTTTGCGGGGTCCGCGAGCTCCTACAATGAGCAGTTCTTC
CDR3 protein: CASSLFAGSASSYNEQFF

clone size: NA
J gene: TRBJ1-2
D gene: TRBD1
V gene: TRBV25-1
CDR3 DNA: TGTGCCAGCAGTAGACGGGACAGCTACTATGGCTACACCTTC
CDR3 protein: CASSRRDSYYGYTF

clone size: NA
J gene: TRBJ1-2
D gene: NA
V gene: TRBV2
CDR3 DNA: TGCGCCAGCAGTGATCGAGGGGTCGGTTACACCTTC
CDR3 protein: CASSDRGVGYTF

clone size: NA
J gene: TRBJ2-1
D gene: TRBD2
V gene: TRBV4-3
CDR3 DNA: TGCGCCAGCAGCCAAGGACTAGCCTACGATGAGCAGTTCTTC
CDR3 protein: CASSQGLAYDEQFF

clone size: NA
J gene: TRBJ2-7
D gene: NA
V gene: TRBV28
CDR3 DNA: TGTGCCAGCAGTTTGAGTCTGCGGAGGATCTACGAGCAGTACTTC
CDR3 protein: CASSLSLRRIYEQYF

clone size: few
J gene: TRBJ2-7
D gene: TRBD2
V gene: TRBV4-3
CDR3 DNA: TGCGCCAGCAGCCAAGGGCCGAGCGGGGGCAGGTACGAGCAGTACTTC
CDR3 protein: CASSQGPSGGRYEQYF

clone size: NA
J gene: TRBJ1-6
D gene: NA
V gene: TRBV2
CDR3 DNA: TGTGCCAGCAACTTAAGGGGAGCCAATTCACCCCTCCACTTT
CDR3 protein: CASNLRGANSPLHF

clone size: NA
J gene: TRBJ2-1
D gene: NA
V gene: TRBV29-1
CDR3 DNA: TGCAGCGTTGATCGGGCCGACGGGCATGAGCAGTTCTTC
CDR3 protein: CSVDRADGHEQFF

clone size: NA
J gene: TRBJ2-1
D gene: NA
V gene: TRBV18
CDR3 DNA: TGTGCCAGCTCACTCCGGGGGTCTTACGAGCAGTTCTTC
CDR3 protein: CASSLRGSYEQFF

clone size: NA
J gene: TRBJ2-1
D gene: NA
V gene: TRBV5-1
CDR3 DNA: TGCGCCAGCAGCTTGGGCGGGACAGTGCCTTACAATGAGCAGTTCTTC
CDR3 protein: CASSLGGTVPYNEQFF

clone size: NA
J gene: TRBJ1-6
D gene: NA
V gene: TRBV5-6
CDR3 DNA: TGTGCCAGCAGGGGCCGTCAGGGTTTCTATAATTCACCCCTCCACTTT
CDR3 protein: CASRGRQGFYNSPLHF

clone size: few
J gene: TRBJ2-5
D gene: TRBD2
V gene: TRBV5-6
CDR3 DNA: TGTGCCAGCAGTCGGACTAGCGGGGGGGTCAGGACCCAGTACTTC
CDR3 protein: CASSRTSGGVRTQYF

clone size: NA
J gene: TRBJ2-5
D gene: TRBD1
V gene: TRBV4-1
CDR3 DNA: TGCGCCAGCAGCCGGAAGGGGACAGTTATGTACCAAGAGACCCAGTACTTC
CDR3 protein: CASSRKGTVMYQETQYF

clone size: NA
J gene: TRBJ2-5
D gene: TRBD1
V gene: TRBV5-1
CDR3 DNA: TGCGCCAGCAGCTTGGAGGGGGCCAACCAAGAGACCCAGTACTTC
CDR3 protein: CASSLEGANQETQYF

clone size: NA
J gene: TRBJ2-5
D gene: TRBD1
V gene: TRBV7-2
CDR3 DNA: TGTGCCAGCAGCTTAGAATTGACAGGGGTTGTGGAGACCCAGTACTTC
CDR3 protein: CASSLELTGVVETQYF

clone size: few
J gene: TRBJ2-3
D gene: TRBD2
V gene: TRBV29-1
CDR3 DNA: TGCAGCGGATCCCGACTAGCGGGGCAGGGAGATACGCAGTATTTT
CDR3 protein: CSGSRLAGQGDTQYF

clone size: NA
J gene: TRBJ1-1
D gene: NA
V gene: TRBV10-3
CDR3 DNA: TGTGCCATCAGTGACGGACAGAGTGAAGCTTTCTTT
CDR3 protein: CAISDGQSEAFF

clone size: NA
J gene: TRBJ2-5
D gene: NA
V gene: TRBV7-8
CDR3 DNA: TGTGCCAGCAGCTTCATCGGAGAGACCCAGTACTTC
CDR3 protein: CASSFIGETQYF

clone size: NA
J gene: TRBJ1-5
D gene: NA
V gene: TRBV28
CDR3 DNA: TGTGCCAGCAGTTTATGGCGGGGGGAGGGCAATCAGCCCCAGCATTTT
CDR3 protein: CASSLWRGEGNQPQHF

clone size: NA
J gene: TRBJ2-1
D gene: TRBD2
V gene: TRBV7-8
CDR3 DNA: TGTGCCAGCAGCTTAGTAGGCGGGAGTGTTGATGAGCAGTTCTTC
CDR3 protein: CASSLVGGSVDEQFF

clone size: NA
J gene: TRBJ2-5
D gene: NA
V gene: TRBV29-1
CDR3 DNA: TGCAGCGTTGAAGAGGGAGGAAAGACCCAGTACTTC
CDR3 protein: CSVEEGGKTQYF

clone size: few
J gene: TRBJ2-6
D gene: NA
V gene: TRBV7-9
CDR3 DNA: TGTGCCAGCCCTCCCGGGGCAGGGGATTTACACTCTGGGGCCAACGTCCTGACTTTC
CDR3 protein: CASPPGAGDLHSGANVLTF

clone size: NA
J gene: TRBJ2-1
D gene: NA
V gene: TRBV6-1
CDR3 DNA: TGTGCCAGCACCCCAGCGAGGGTCCCATACAATGAGCAGTTCTTC
CDR3 protein: CASTPARVPYNEQFF

clone size: NA
J gene: TRBJ1-5
D gene: NA
V gene: TRBV7-2
CDR3 DNA: TGTGCCAGCGGTGAACAGCTCAATCAGCCCCAGCATTTT
CDR3 protein: CASGEQLNQPQHF

clone size: few
J gene: TRBJ1-6
D gene: TRBD1
V gene: TRBV12-3/TRBV12-4
CDR3 DNA: TGTGCCAGCAGTTTAGGGGACAGGGTCTCACCCCTCCACTTT
CDR3 protein: CASSLGDRVSPLHF

clone size: NA
J gene: TRBJ2-1
D gene: TRBD2
V gene: TRBV11-1
CDR3 DNA: TGTGCCAGCAGCTTGGATAGCGGGGGTTCTAACAATGAGCAGTTCTTC
CDR3 protein: CASSLDSGGSNNEQFF

clone size: NA
J gene: TRBJ2-1
D gene: TRBD2
V gene: TRBV4-3
CDR3 DNA: TGCGCCAGCAGCCAAGATCTTCTACTAGCGGCTACCTACAATGAGCAGTTCTTC
CDR3 protein: CASSQDLLLAATYNEQFF

clone size: NA
J gene: TRBJ2-7
D gene: NA
V gene: TRBV3-1
CDR3 DNA: TGTGCCAGCAGCCAATTGAGGGACGGGGGATACGAGCAGTACTTC
CDR3 protein: CASSQLRDGGYEQYF